A selection of T cell receptor beta chains follows, all from one sample in a study of spatial heterogeneity in lung cancer. Each CDR3 protein is one row after TCRdb ran MiXCR on the 5' RACE reads. The sample includes 2,000 or so distinct CDR3 sequences, around 8.7% of them seen just once. Sequencing used normal lung tissue next to the tumor, obtained at surgery. The receptors originated from a female donor with early-stage non-small cell lung cancer. Both conserved end residues are part of each CDR3. The order of the fields is D gene, J gene, clone size, V gene, CDR3 protein, CDR3 DNA. D genes are given only for firm matches. Clone size is stated in some rows and not others, as once, few, many or a class when expanded.

TRBD1,TRBJ1-6,medium-sized,TRBV5-1,CASSSGQNSPLHF,TGCGCCAGCAGCTCGGGACAGAATTCACCCCTCCACTTT
.,TRBJ2-3,medium-sized,TRBV7-8,CASNKYTDTQYF,TGTGCCAGCAACAAGTACACAGATACGCAGTATTTT
.,TRBJ1-2,large,TRBV29-1,CSVESLSYGYTF,TGCAGCGTTGAAAGCCTCTCCTATGGCTACACCTTC
.,TRBJ2-1,.,TRBV24-1,CATSRLGYNEQFF,TGTGCCACCAGTCGACTGGGTTACAATGAGCAGTTCTTC
.,TRBJ2-5,medium-sized,TRBV28,CASTKLWGQETQYF,TGTGCCAGCACTAAATTGTGGGGGCAAGAGACCCAGTACTTC
.,TRBJ2-5,few,TRBV29-1,CSVEDRQATEWETQYF,TGCAGCGTTGAAGACCGACAGGCCACAGAGTGGGAGACCCAGTACTTC
.,TRBJ2-7,few,TRBV5-4,CASSADKTYEQYF,TGTGCCAGCAGCGCGGACAAGACCTACGAGCAGTACTTC
.,TRBJ2-7,medium-sized,TRBV7-2,CASSPQRKGQGEQYF,TGTGCCAGCAGCCCACAGAGAAAGGGGCAGGGAGAGCAGTACTTC
TRBD1,TRBJ1-4,medium-sized,TRBV7-9,CASSLGASGTGKSKLFF,TGTGCCAGCAGCTTAGGGGCCTCCGGGACAGGGAAGTCAAAACTGTTTTTT
.,TRBJ1-2,medium-sized,TRBV25-1,CASSENSNYGYTF,TGTGCCAGCAGTGAAAACAGCAACTATGGCTACACCTTC
.,TRBJ1-4,few,TRBV20-1,CSARDPHGGAGTNEKLFF,TGCAGTGCTAGAGATCCCCACGGCGGGGCAGGAACTAATGAAAAACTGTTTTTT
.,TRBJ1-4,medium-sized,TRBV28,CASSLGRGRTNEKLFF,TGTGCCAGCAGTTTAGGGAGGGGAAGGACTAATGAAAAACTGTTTTTT
.,TRBJ1-5,.,TRBV7-2,CASSLDAGLNQPQHF,TGTGCCAGCAGCTTAGACGCAGGGTTGAATCAGCCCCAGCATTTT
.,TRBJ2-1,medium-sized,TRBV7-2,CASSPSPSSYNEQFF,TGTGCCAGCAGCCCTTCTCCAAGCTCCTACAATGAGCAGTTCTTC
.,TRBJ2-5,few,TRBV15,CATKGGGASLGETQYF,TGTGCCACCAAAGGGGGCGGGGCGAGTTTAGGAGAGACCCAGTACTTC
TRBD2,TRBJ2-5,many,TRBV4-3,CASSPEVAGGPEETQYF,TGCGCCAGCAGCCCCGAGGTAGCGGGGGGGCCGGAAGAGACCCAGTACTTC
TRBD2,TRBJ2-7,.,TRBV27,CASSLAGRGYEQYF,TGTGCCAGCAGTTTAGCCGGGAGGGGCTACGAGCAGTACTTC
.,TRBJ2-7,.,TRBV4-2,CASSQDRTGTYTQYF,TGTGCCAGCAGCCAAGATCGAACAGGGACCTACACGCAGTACTTC
.,TRBJ2-3,many,TRBV18,CASSGAAMYADTQYF,TGTGCCAGCTCAGGAGCGGCTATGTACGCAGATACGCAGTATTTT
TRBD1,TRBJ2-4,medium-sized,TRBV10-2,CASSGPGQSAKNIQYF,TGCGCCAGCAGCGGACCGGGACAGAGCGCCAAAAACATTCAGTACTTC
TRBD2,TRBJ2-3,medium-sized,TRBV28,CASSSRHRGLAGHSTDTQYF,TGTGCCAGCAGTTCCCGTCACCGGGGACTAGCGGGACATAGCACAGATACGCAGTATTTT
TRBD1,TRBJ2-7,medium-sized,TRBV6-2/TRBV6-3,CASRPILDRSSSYEQYF,TGTGCCAGCAGGCCGATATTGGACAGGAGCAGCTCCTACGAGCAGTACTTC
.,TRBJ2-5,many,TRBV2,CASSDDYLKTQYF,TGTGCCAGCAGTGACGACTACCTAAAGACCCAGTACTTC
.,TRBJ2-3,medium-sized,TRBV10-3,CAISEAAHLAYF,TGTGCCATCAGTGAGGCCGCTCATCTCGCGTATTTT
TRBD2,TRBJ2-7,medium-sized,TRBV7-2,CASSLDPSGVYEQYF,TGTGCCAGCAGCTTAGATCCTAGCGGGGTCTACGAGCAGTACTTC
.,TRBJ2-2,medium-sized,TRBV28,CASSFPEVGRGHPGELFF,TGTGCCAGCAGTTTCCCAGAGGTCGGCAGGGGACACCCCGGGGAGCTGTTTTTT
TRBD1,TRBJ2-2,medium-sized,TRBV29-1,CSVEQGAPGELFF,TGCAGCGTCGAACAGGGGGCGCCCGGGGAGCTGTTTTTT
.,TRBJ1-2,medium-sized,TRBV20-1,CSARDQGDNGYTF,TGCAGTGCTAGAGATCAGGGAGATAATGGCTACACCTTC
.,TRBJ1-3,.,TRBV7-2,CASSLETVSGNTIYF,TGTGCCAGCAGCTTAGAGACAGTCTCTGGAAACACCATATATTTT
TRBD2,TRBJ2-3,medium-sized,TRBV6-5,CASSYSGTSPTDTQYF,TGTGCCAGCAGTTACTCGGGGACTAGCCCCACAGATACGCAGTATTTT
.,TRBJ2-4,many,TRBV12-3/TRBV12-4,CASSLFGDIQYF,TGTGCCAGCAGTTTGTTCGGGGACATTCAGTACTTC
.,TRBJ2-7,large,TRBV28,CASSSQGRGWYF,TGTGCCAGCAGTTCCCAAGGCCGTGGGTGGTACTTC
TRBD1,TRBJ1-4,few,TRBV10-2,CASSDPDRVGKLFF,TGCGCCAGCAGTGACCCGGACAGGGTCGGGAAACTGTTTTTT
.,TRBJ1-5,many,TRBV10-3,CAISEGLRSRLQHF,TGTGCCATCAGTGAGGGTCTCAGAAGCCGGCTCCAGCATTTT
.,TRBJ2-2,medium-sized,TRBV12-3/TRBV12-4,CASSPTSGHGELFF,TGTGCCAGCAGTCCTACTTCCGGGCACGGGGAGCTGTTTTTT
TRBD1,TRBJ2-3,.,TRBV6-2/TRBV6-3,CASSETTGGPDTQYF,TGTGCCAGCAGTGAAACCACAGGGGGGCCGGATACGCAGTATTTT
.,TRBJ2-4,.,TRBV27,CATGPLTEGVARNIQYF,TGTGCCACCGGACCACTTACAGAGGGCGTGGCCAGAAACATTCAGTACTTC
TRBD1,TRBJ2-2,large,TRBV14,CASSQIPGQGSTGELFF,TGTGCCAGCAGCCAGATTCCGGGACAGGGTTCCACCGGGGAGCTGTTTTTT
.,TRBJ2-1,hyperexpanded,TRBV3-1,CASSSTGYNEQFF,TGTGCCAGCAGCTCCACAGGGTACAATGAGCAGTTCTTC
TRBD2,TRBJ2-6,medium-sized,TRBV2,CASRGGSSGANVLTF,TGTGCCAGCAGGGGGGGGTCCTCTGGGGCCAACGTCCTGACTTTC
TRBD2,TRBJ2-3,large,TRBV20-1,CSATRTSGGRAQYF,TGCAGTGCTACTAGGACTAGCGGGGGGCGAGCGCAGTATTTT
TRBD2,TRBJ2-6,large,TRBV28,CASRGTSGLFPGANVLTF,TGTGCCAGCAGGGGGACTAGCGGCCTCTTCCCTGGGGCCAACGTCCTGACTTTC
.,TRBJ2-1,few,TRBV20-1,CSVGTLYNEQFF,TGCAGTGTGGGCACCTTATACAATGAGCAGTTCTTC
.,TRBJ1-5,medium-sized,TRBV20-1,CSASTGRLSNQPQHF,TGCAGTGCTTCGACCGGACGGCTTAGCAATCAGCCCCAGCATTTT
.,TRBJ2-3,.,TRBV24-1,CATSKSAGSSPSTQYF,TGTGCCACCAGCAAAAGCGCCGGGAGCTCTCCTTCAACGCAGTATTTT